Listed here is a single T cell receptor (beta chain). This entry belongs to a study of control samples from healthy donors and cancer patients. V gave up 0 bases and J gave up 6 bases; unmatched junction bases: 2. The germline gives CDR1 GTSNPN, CDR2 SVGIG (reference sequence). This CDR3 comprises 15 residues. The data were produced by immunoSEQ multiplex PCR, yet TCRdb's version contains in-frame clones alone and is incomplete. The repertoire consists of some 100,000 clones, with around 88% occurring once and the leading ten covering 7.8%. V is TRBV30 and J is TRBJ2-1; 13 nucleotides align to TRBD2. Input material: blood. The clonotype originates from a man aged 25 to 40 in good health. The DNA of the CDR3 is TGTGCCTGGAGTGTACTAGCGGGGGGGCGCAATGAGCAGTTCTTC. Residues: CAWSVLAGGRNEQFF.